Here is one TCR beta chain with its context. CDR3 size: 15 residues. Germline CDR1 and CDR2: SGHVS and FQNEAQ. The ends were cut back, 2 bases at V and 5 bases at J, with 12 bases in the middle. Sequenced by immunoSEQ multiplex PCR; TCRdb stores in-frame clones only, minus some. Of roughly 87,000 clones listed, about 88% are singletons. The source of the sample is a study of blood T cell repertoires in COVID-19. This TCR derives from a middle-aged man with acute or convalescent COVID-19. The sample consisted of peripheral blood. This chain joins TRBV7-8 and TRBJ2-2; D is perhaps TRBD1 (6 bases). CDR3 DNA: TGTGCCAGCAGCTTATTTCCAGGGGAGACCGGGGAGCTGTTTTTT. Translating it yields CASSLFPGETGELFF.